What follows are 10 T cell receptor beta chains derived from one specimen sequenced in a study of T cells in Graves' hyperthyroidism and ophthalmopathy. The CDR3 regions of TCR beta were amplified from RNA transcripts. First-round RT-PCR targeting the TCR CDR3 was performed with the HTBI primer set. TCRdb independently ran MiXCR on the multiplex PCR reads; one entry per CDR3 protein. Here the sample spans about 500,000 distinct CDR3 sequences, 40% to 50% being singletons. Sample: peripheral blood or thyroid tissue (not recorded which). The receptors shown here come from an adult woman with Graves' disease, either hyperthyroidism or ophthalmopathy (not recorded which).

This clonotype was observed a handful of times. The rearrangement uses TRBV7-2 and TRBJ2-5; weak D call: TRBD1 (5 bases). V gave up 1 base and J gave up 3 bases, with 9 bases separating them. Germline lookup yields CDR1 SGHTA and CDR2 FQGNSA. There are 14 residues in the CDR3. This CDR3 reads CASSLVVGEETQYF. The CDR3 nucleotides are TGTGCCAGCAGCTTAGTTGTAGGGGAAGAGACCCAGTACTTC.

The sample holds a few counts of this clonotype. The chain combines TRBV25-1 with TRBJ2-7; no definite D call. The germline gives CDR1 MGHDK, CDR2 SYGVNS. This CDR3 has 13 amino acids. V was pared by 1 base and J by 3 bases, with 7 bases between. The CDR3 is CASSEFWGYEQYF. The DNA of the CDR3 is TGTGCCAGCAGTGAATTTTGGGGCTACGAGCAGTACTTC.

This sequence joins TRBV29-1 and TRBJ1-6; D may be TRBD1 (6 bases). V dropped 5 bases and J dropped 10 bases, with 15 bases sitting between them. Germline V gives CDR1 SQVTM, CDR2 ANQGSEA. The CDR3 spans 13 residues. Here the CDR3 DNA reads TGCAGCGTTTCTGTGGGGGGCGGATCACCCCTCCACTTT. Translating it yields CSVSVGGGSPLHF.

This clonotype was seen a few times. This chain links TRBV19 with TRBJ2-6; 11 nucleotides align to TRBD1. Losses at the gene ends were 5 bases for V and 6 bases for J; bases not matched to a gene: 6. The CDR3 length is 16 residues. CDR1 is LNHDA, CDR2 SQIVND, per germline (reference sequence). The CDR3 coding sequence is TGTGCCAGTAGTCCGGACAGGGGGCTAGTGGCCAACGTCCTGACTTTC. Translation gives CASSPDRGLVANVLTF.

There are a few counts of this clonotype. The rearrangement joins TRBV10-3 to TRBJ1-1; D not certain. Looked up from germline, CDR1 is ENHRY and CDR2 is SYGVKD. V was shortened by 6 bases and J by 0 bases, with 17 bases between the two germline ends. This CDR3 contains 16 residues. CDR3 sequence: CAISSQQSALNTEAFF. Written as DNA, the CDR3 is TGTGCCATCAGCAGTCAGCAGTCCGCATTGAACACTGAAGCTTTCTTT.

The sample holds many counts of this clonotype. DNA of the CDR3: TGTGCCAGCACGAAACAGGGAGAGACCCAGTACTTC. Protein product: CASTKQGETQYF. This chain connects TRBV12-3 or TRBV12-4 to TRBJ2-5; weak D call: TRBD1 (6 bases). The V end lost 7 bases, the J end lost 4 bases, and 10 bases lay between the germline ends. This CDR3 contains 12 residues.

In nucleotides, the CDR3 is TGTGCCAGCTGCCCCGGCGGGACATTCTCTGGGGCCAACGTCCTGACTTTC. Translated: CASCPGGTFSGANVLTF. The chain has TRBV2 and TRBJ2-6; the D gene could be TRBD1 or TRBD2 (6 bases each). Germline CDR1 reads SNHLY; CDR2 reads FYNNEI. V lost 8 bases and J 0 bases, leaving 17 bases between the germline ends. This CDR3 comprises 17 residues.

The rearrangement links TRBV2 to TRBJ2-7, with 7 bases that match TRBD2. The CDR3 spans 14 residues. Germline CDR1 is SNHLY and CDR2 is FYNNEI. The junction had 9 bases not matched to a gene; V was cut back by 5 bases and J by 5 bases. The CDR3 region is CASSLSGAQDEQYF. In DNA form, the CDR3 reads TGTGCCAGCAGTCTGAGCGGGGCCCAGGACGAGCAGTACTTC.

The table lists this clonotype with many counts. CDR3 sequence (DNA): TGCAGCGTCCTCAGAACCTCGAACACCGGGGAGCTGTTTTTT. It specifies CSVLRTSNTGELFF. This sequence joins TRBV29-1 and TRBJ2-2; D remains ambiguous. The V gene lost 6 bases and the J gene lost 0 bases, with 11 bases spanning the gap. This CDR3 contains 14 residues. Looked up from germline, CDR1 is SQVTM and CDR2 is ANQGSEA.

The chain has TRBV5-4 and TRBJ1-6; D not certain. Trimming left V 4 bases short and J 7 bases short, with 18 bases between. CDR3 length: 16 amino acids. CDR1 and CDR2 (germline): SGHNT, YYREEE (reference sequence). The CDR3 region has the DNA TGTGCCAGCAGCCAAATCTGGCCAGCGGGGAATTCACCCCTCCACTTT. Protein sequence: CASSQIWPAGNSPLHF.